Listed here are 10 T cell receptor beta chains from one sample, sequenced in a study of blood T cell repertoires in COVID-19. The repertoire was sequenced with immunoSEQ multiplex PCR; TCRdb's copy has only in-frame clones and lacks some. The data contain hundreds of thousands of clones, 85% to 90% of them seen just once; the ten biggest clones take up approximately 2%. The source material was PBMCs or T cells enriched from blood (not recorded which). The source of these receptors is a woman between 55 and 75 years old in a cohort exposed to, infected with or recovered from COVID-19 (not recorded which).

The genes are TRBV2 and TRBJ2-2; D is possibly TRBD1 (5 bases). CDR3 length equals 14 residues. V was trimmed by 5 bases and J by 6 bases, leaving 13 bases between them. The germline V gene encodes CDR1 SNHLY and CDR2 FYNNEI. DNA for the CDR3: TGTGCCAGCAGTTTAGCCAGGGTCGCCGGGGAGCTGTTTTTT. Its protein is CASSLARVAGELFF.

The rearrangement joins TRBV11-3 to TRBJ1-1, with 10 bases fitting TRBD1. The ends lost 4 bases at V and 1 base at J; junction bases unmatched: 3. The V gene's germline CDR1 is SGHNT and CDR2 YENEEA. The CDR3 has 15 amino acids. CDR3 amino acids: CASSSGQGENTEAFF. CDR3 in DNA: TGTGCCAGCAGCTCCGGACAGGGGGAGAACACTGAAGCTTTCTTT.

This rearrangement joins TRBV11-2 to TRBJ2-7; 7 positions agree with TRBD2. J gave up 6 bases and V 3 bases, and 2 bases lay outside the gene matches. This CDR3 is built from 12 residues. CDR1 and CDR2 from the germline V gene are SGHAT and FQNNGV. The CDR3 DNA is TGTGCCAGCAGCTTGGGGGGGGTCGAGCAGTACTTC. Its protein is CASSLGGVEQYF.

The chain has TRBV7-8 and TRBJ2-7; 11 bases align to TRBD2. Germline assignment: CDR1 SGHVS and CDR2 FQNEAQ. The V segment lost 5 bases and the J segment 5 bases; nucleotides outside the gene matches: 8. This CDR3 region has 15 residues. The CDR3 protein is CASSHELAGGNEQYF. CDR3 DNA sequence: TGTGCCAGCAGCCACGAGCTAGCGGGAGGCAACGAGCAGTACTTC.

This chain connects TRBV4-2 to TRBJ1-5; 7 bases line up with TRBD1. V was pared by 3 bases and J by 7 bases, with 9 bases of the junction left unmatched. The CDR3 covers 15 residues. Germline assignment: CDR1 LGHNA and CDR2 YNFKEQ. The CDR3 sequence is CASSQADREKQPQHF. CDR3 in DNA: TGTGCCAGCAGCCAGGCTGACAGGGAAAAGCAGCCCCAGCATTTT.

Of note for this clone: Within the sample, other DNA sequences also encode this same CDR3. V is TRBV5-1 and J is TRBJ2-5, with 11 nucleotides matching TRBD2. The CDR3 contains 14 residues. V gave up 4 bases and J gave up 2 bases; unmatched junction bases: 1. Germline V gene data show CDR1 as SGHRS and CDR2 as YFSETQ. The CDR3, as DNA: TGCGCCAGCAGCCTAGCGGGAGGACAAGAGACCCAGTACTTC. Its protein is CASSLAGGQETQYF.

This chain joins TRBV5-6 and TRBJ2-7, with TRBD1 identical over 7 bases. CDR1 SGHDT and CDR2 YYEEEE come from the germline V gene. The CDR3 runs 14 residues. Trimming cost V 4 bases and J 4 bases; bases outside gene matches: 8. In DNA form, the CDR3 reads TGTGCCAGCAGCCGGACAGGTTCAGTATACGAGCAGTACTTC. It codes for CASSRTGSVYEQYF.

The chain links TRBV7-8 to TRBJ2-3, with a tentative D call TRBD2 (6 bases). The CDR3 is 16 residues long. V shed 1 base and J shed 4 bases, with 15 bases lying between them. CDR1 and CDR2 from the germline V gene are SGHVS and FQNEAQ. CDR3 sequence reads: CASSLGAPGSSDTQYF. Here the CDR3 DNA reads TGTGCCAGCAGCTTAGGGGCCCCCGGGAGCTCAGATACGCAGTATTTT.

This clone was seen just once. V is TRBV6-6 and J is TRBJ2-1; 11 positions match TRBD2. This CDR3 contains 14 residues. CDR1 is MNHNY, CDR2 SVGAGI, per germline (reference sequence). V was clipped by 6 bases and J by 7 bases; unmatched bases: 5. Here the CDR3 reads CASSPSGRRNEQFF. In DNA, the CDR3 is TGTGCCAGCAGCCCTAGCGGGAGGAGAAATGAGCAGTTCTTC.

The chain links TRBV5-8 to TRBJ2-5; 13 bases line up with TRBD2. CDR3 length: 17 amino acids. J gave up 4 bases and V 4 bases, and 10 bases lay outside the gene matches. Germline-derived CDR1 and CDR2 are SGHTS and YDEGEE. DNA for the CDR3: TGTGCCAGCAGCCTCGGGACTAGCGGGGACGGGGGAGAGACCCAGTACTTC. It encodes CASSLGTSGDGGETQYF.